The 12 T cell receptor beta chains below come from one sample, sequenced in a study of identical twins (TCRdb year 2016). Library preparation used 5' RACE. TCRdb lists the instrument as Illumina HiSeq 2000. The public reads were quality trimmed at Q25 with fastp and then assembled into clones with MiXCR by TCRdb, keeping productive beta chains. For every CDR3 protein sequence, its rows merge into one entry that carries the most common genes and DNA. This sample holds hundreds of thousands of distinct CDR3 sequences; roughly 18% were observed only once. In total, the top ten clones hold less than 15% of the sample. This sample also appeared in a second study, on T cells expressing NK-cell markers.

Specimen: PBMCs. These receptors were taken from a woman aged 18-30 years in good health.

This clonotype was counted between two and nine times. The V call is TRBV4-3, the J call TRBJ2-6, with D uncertain. The CDR3 consists of 18 residues. Germline CDR1 and CDR2: LGHNA and YSLEER. With 0 bases removed from V and 1 base from J, the gap between germline ends came to 13 bases. This chain's CDR3 is CASSQESTLVSGANVLTF. For the CDR3, the DNA is TGCGCCAGCAGCCAAGAGAGCACTTTAGTGTCTGGGGCCAACGTCCTGACTTTC.

A word on this clonotype: The conserved phenylalanine or tryptophan normally closing the CDR3 is absent here, so this likely arose from a read error. The rearrangement links TRBV7-2 to TRBJ1-6, with D maybe TRBD1 (6 bases). Trimming pared 6 bases from V and 10 bases from J, leaving 13 bases between. This CDR3 has 13 amino acids. Germline V gene lookup returns CDR1 SGHTA and CDR2 FQGNSA. CDR3 nucleotides: TGTGCCAGCAGTCAAAATCAGGGGTCACCCCTCCACATT. Translation gives CASSQNQGSPLHI.

V gene TRBV5-1 combines with J gene TRBJ1-1; D may be TRBD1 (5 bases). This CDR3 region has 16 residues. V lost 4 bases and J lost 6, with 22 bases in between. Germline V gives CDR1 SGHRS, CDR2 YFSETQ. CDR3 nucleotides: TGCGCCAGCAGCCCCCCGGCGGGGGAAGCTAGTTCTGAAGCTTTCTTT. Protein product: CASSPPAGEASSEAFF.

This clonotype occurred a few times. The chain employs TRBV7-8 and TRBJ2-1; 9 bases are a match to TRBD1. The CDR3 sequence is 15 residues long. CDR1 and CDR2 (germline): SGHVS, FQNEAQ. J was trimmed by 8 bases and V by 4 bases; bases with no gene match: 9. CDR3: CASSSTGTGPDEQFF. Written as DNA, the CDR3 is TGTGCCAGCAGCTCAACCGGGACAGGGCCCGATGAGCAGTTCTTC.

V is TRBV6-4 and J is TRBJ2-6; 8 bases agree with TRBD1. The CDR3 is 16 residues long. The junction had 4 bases not matched to a gene; V was cut back by 5 bases and J by 1 base. CDR1 and CDR2 (germline): MRHNA, SNTAGT. CDR3 sequence: CASSLTGESGANVLTF. CDR3 nucleotide sequence: TGTGCCAGCAGTTTGACAGGGGAATCTGGGGCCAACGTCCTGACTTTC.

This chain links TRBV12-3 or TRBV12-4 with TRBJ2-2; D ambiguous. Between the trimmed V and J ends, which lost 8 bases and 8 bases, there was a span of 9 bases. The CDR3 has 11 amino acids. CDR3 sequence: CASGQLGELFF. CDR3 nucleotides: TGTGCCAGCGGCCAGTTAGGGGAGCTGTTTTTT.

The V gene is TRBV6-1, the J gene TRBJ2-7, with D perhaps matching TRBD1 (5 bases). Trimming cost V 1 base and J 2 bases, with 12 bases left between them. The germline CDR1 and CDR2 sequences are MNHNS and SASEGT. The CDR3 spans 15 residues. The CDR3 DNA is TGTGCCAGCAGTGAAGTCCGGTCGACAGCCTACGAGCAGTACTTC. It yields the protein CASSEVRSTAYEQYF.

V is TRBV7-2 and J is TRBJ2-3, with a tentative D call TRBD2 (5 bases). This CDR3 contains 15 residues. The germline V gene encodes CDR1 SGHTA and CDR2 FQGNSA. V was clipped by 5 bases and J by 4 bases, with 16 bases between them. The CDR3 DNA reads as TGTGCCAGCAGCCCACGTACTAGTGAGTCAGATACGCAGTATTTT. Encoded protein: CASSPRTSESDTQYF.

As regards this clonotype: The CDR3 carries no conserved terminal phenylalanine or tryptophan, so it likely arises from a read error. It is unclear where the CDR3 begins or ends on the DNA, so no DNA is shown, and the CDR3 is as TCRdb lists it. The V gene is TRBV7-8, the J gene TRBJ2-7; the table calls TRBD1, which could not be checked here. CDR1 SGHVS and CDR2 FQNEAQ come from the germline V gene. The CDR3 extends over 13 residues, inclusive of both ends. CDR3 sequence: CASSQGGQGIKSL.

This clonotype has just a few counts. The CDR3 nucleotides are TGTGCCAGCAGCGTAGCTCTAGGGACCACCTACAATGAGCAGTTCTTC. Translation: CASSVALGTTYNEQFF. V gene TRBV9 combines with J gene TRBJ2-1, with D possibly called TRBD1 or TRBD2 (5 bases each). The germline CDR1 and CDR2 sequences are SGDLS and YYNGEE. The CDR3 spans 16 residues. Trimming pared 0 bases from V and 2 bases from J, leaving 12 bases between.

This clonotype was observed many times. The chain joins TRBV5-1 to TRBJ2-3, with D unresolved. V was cut by 0 bases and J by 0 bases, with 5 bases left in between. The CDR3 runs to 14 residues. CDR1 is SGHRS and CDR2 is YFSETQ in the germline V gene. The CDR3 sequence: CASSLDGSTDTQYF. Here the CDR3 DNA reads TGCGCCAGCAGCTTGGATGGGAGCACAGATACGCAGTATTTT.

This clonotype was detected many times. The chain uses TRBV10-3 and TRBJ2-5; no reliable D call. Germline V gene data show CDR1 as ENHRY and CDR2 as SYGVKD. V was clipped by 0 bases and J by 1 base, with 6 bases between them. The CDR3 consists of 14 residues. The CDR3 spells CAISESGGQETQYF. CDR3 DNA: TGTGCCATCAGTGAGTCTGGCGGCCAAGAGACCCAGTACTTC.